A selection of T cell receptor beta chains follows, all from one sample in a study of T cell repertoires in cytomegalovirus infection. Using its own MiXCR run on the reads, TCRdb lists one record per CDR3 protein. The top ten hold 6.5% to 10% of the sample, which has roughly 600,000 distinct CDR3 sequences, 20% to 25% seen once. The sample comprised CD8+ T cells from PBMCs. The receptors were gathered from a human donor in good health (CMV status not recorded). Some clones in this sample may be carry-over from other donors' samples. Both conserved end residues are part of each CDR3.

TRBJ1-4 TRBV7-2 CASSPAREKLFF
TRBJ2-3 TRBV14 CASSQAVRSGLEEDTQYF
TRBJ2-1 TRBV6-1 CASSEYWNEQFF
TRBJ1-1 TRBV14 CASSPTLRPNTEAFF
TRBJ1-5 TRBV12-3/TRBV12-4 CASTKANNQPQHF
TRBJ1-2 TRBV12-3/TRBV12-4 CASSLVIDGYTF
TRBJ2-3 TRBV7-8 CASSLVSSTDTQYF
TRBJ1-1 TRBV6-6 CASTQAGYTEAFF
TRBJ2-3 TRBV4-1 CASSQVAVRRSDTQYF
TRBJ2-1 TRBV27 CASRPIGVLDEQFF
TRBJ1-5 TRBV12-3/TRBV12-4 CASSLAGGHTYSNQPQHF
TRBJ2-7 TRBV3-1 CASSQELGHYEQYF
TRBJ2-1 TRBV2 CASSGTSGGSSYNEQFF
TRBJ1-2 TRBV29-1 CSGTGNYGYTF
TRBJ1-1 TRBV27 CASSHPGVNTEAFF
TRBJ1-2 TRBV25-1 CASTLGEGLGYTF
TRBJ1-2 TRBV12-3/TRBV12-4 CASSPGQNYGYTF
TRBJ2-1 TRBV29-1 CSVSLGGEEFF
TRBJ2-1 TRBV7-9 CASSLAGAHHNEQFF
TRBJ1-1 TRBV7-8 CASSYRAEAFF
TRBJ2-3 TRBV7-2 CASSLARGGGTDTQYF